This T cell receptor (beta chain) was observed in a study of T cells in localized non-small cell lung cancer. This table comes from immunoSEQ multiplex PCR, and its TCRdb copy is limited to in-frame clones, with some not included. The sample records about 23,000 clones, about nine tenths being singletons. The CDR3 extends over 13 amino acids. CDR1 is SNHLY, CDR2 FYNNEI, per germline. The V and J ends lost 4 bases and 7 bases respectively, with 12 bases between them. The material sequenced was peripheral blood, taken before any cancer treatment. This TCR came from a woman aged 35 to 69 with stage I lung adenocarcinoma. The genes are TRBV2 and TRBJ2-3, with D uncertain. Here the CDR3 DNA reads TGTGCCAGCAGTGTGCCTCGCACGAATACGCAGTATTTT. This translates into CASSVPRTNTQYF.